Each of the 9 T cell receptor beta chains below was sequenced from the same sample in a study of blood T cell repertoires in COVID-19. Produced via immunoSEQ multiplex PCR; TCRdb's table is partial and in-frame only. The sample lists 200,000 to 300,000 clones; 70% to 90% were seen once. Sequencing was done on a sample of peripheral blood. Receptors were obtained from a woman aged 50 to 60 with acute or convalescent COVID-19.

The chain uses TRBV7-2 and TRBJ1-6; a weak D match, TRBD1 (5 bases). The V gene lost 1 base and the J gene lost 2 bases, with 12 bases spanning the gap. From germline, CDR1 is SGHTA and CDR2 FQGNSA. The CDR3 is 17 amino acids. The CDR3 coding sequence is TGTGCCAGCAGCTTAGTTTCCGGGACTACCTATAATTCACCCCTCCACTTT. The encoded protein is CASSLVSGTTYNSPLHF.

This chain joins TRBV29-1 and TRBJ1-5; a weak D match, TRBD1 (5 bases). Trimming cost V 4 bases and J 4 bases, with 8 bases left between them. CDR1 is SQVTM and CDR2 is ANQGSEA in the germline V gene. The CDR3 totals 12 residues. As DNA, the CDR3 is TGCAGCGTTGGACAGAAAAATCAGCCCCAGCATTTT. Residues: CSVGQKNQPQHF. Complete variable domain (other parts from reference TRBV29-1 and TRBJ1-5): SAVISQKPSRDICQRGTSLTIQCQVDSQVTMMFWYRQQPGQSLTLIATANQGSEATYESGFVIDKFPISRPNLTFSTLTVSNMSPEDSSIYLCSVGQKNQPQHFGDGTRLSIL.

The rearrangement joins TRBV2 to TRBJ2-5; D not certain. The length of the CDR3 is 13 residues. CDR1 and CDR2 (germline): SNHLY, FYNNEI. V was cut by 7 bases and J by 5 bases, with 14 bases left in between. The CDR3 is CASTIESRETQYF. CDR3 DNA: TGTGCCAGCACTATCGAGTCGAGGGAGACCCAGTACTTC.

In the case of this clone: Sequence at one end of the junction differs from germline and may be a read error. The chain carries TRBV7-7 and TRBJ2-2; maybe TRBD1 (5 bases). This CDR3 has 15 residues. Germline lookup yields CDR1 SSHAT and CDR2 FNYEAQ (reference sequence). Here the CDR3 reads CASSLSQGSAGELFF. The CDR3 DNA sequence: TGTGCTAGCAGCTTAAGTCAGGGTTCCGCCGGGGAGCTGTTTTTT.

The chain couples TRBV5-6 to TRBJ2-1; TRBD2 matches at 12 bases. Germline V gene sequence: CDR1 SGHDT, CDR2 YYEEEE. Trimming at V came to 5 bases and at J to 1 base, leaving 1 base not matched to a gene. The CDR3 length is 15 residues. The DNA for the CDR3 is TGTGCCAGCAGTACTAGCGGGAGGTCCTACAATGAGCAGTTCTTC. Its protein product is CASSTSGRSYNEQFF. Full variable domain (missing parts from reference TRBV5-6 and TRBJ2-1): DAGVTQSPTHLIKTRGQQVTLRCSPKSGHDTVSWYQQALGQGPQFIFQYYEEEERQRGNFPDRFSGHQFPNYSSELNVNALLLGDSALYLCASSTSGRSYNEQFFGPGTRLTVL.

In DNA, the CDR3 is TGTGCCAGCAGTATCCAGGGAGGGCAGAATGAGCAGTTCTTC. It translates to CASSIQGGQNEQFF. This chain links TRBV27 with TRBJ2-1, with 7 bases that match TRBD2. This CDR3 has 14 residues. Germline CDR1 is MNHEY and CDR2 is SMNVEV (reference sequence). Trimming cost V 5 bases and J 7 bases; bases outside gene matches: 8.

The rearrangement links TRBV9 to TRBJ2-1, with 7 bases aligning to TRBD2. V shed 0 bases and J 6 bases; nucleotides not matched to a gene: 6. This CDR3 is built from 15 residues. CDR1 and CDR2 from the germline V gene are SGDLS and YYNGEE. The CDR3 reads CASSVGGLEGNEQFF. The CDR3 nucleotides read TGTGCCAGCAGCGTAGGAGGACTAGAAGGCAATGAGCAGTTCTTC.

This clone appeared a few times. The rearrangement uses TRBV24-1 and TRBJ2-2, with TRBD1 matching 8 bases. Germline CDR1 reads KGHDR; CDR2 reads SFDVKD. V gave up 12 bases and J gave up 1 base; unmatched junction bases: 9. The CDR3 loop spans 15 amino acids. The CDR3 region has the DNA TGTGCCTCTCGACAGGGGCAGGGGAACACCGGGGAGCTGTTTTTT. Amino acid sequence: CASRQGQGNTGELFF.

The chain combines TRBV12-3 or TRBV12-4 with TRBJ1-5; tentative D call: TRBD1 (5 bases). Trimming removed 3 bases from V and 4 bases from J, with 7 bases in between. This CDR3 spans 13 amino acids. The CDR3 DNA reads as TGTGCCAGCAGTTTCGGGGGTAATCAGCCCCAGCATTTT. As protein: CASSFGGNQPQHF.